This T cell receptor beta chain comes out of a study of T cell responses to AZD1222 COVID-19 vaccine. This CDR3 is built from 14 residues. V shed 8 bases and J shed 1 base, with 11 bases lying between them. Per germline, CDR1 MNHEY and CDR2 SMNVEV (reference sequence). Repertoires were generated with immunoSEQ multiplex PCR, while TCRdb's copy carries only in-frame clones and drops some. This table holds almost 65,000 clones, about four fifths found once. This TCR was recovered from an adult in good health. The rearrangement joins TRBV27 to TRBJ2-2; perhaps D is TRBD1 or TRBD2 (5 bases each). Here the sequenced sample was peripheral blood, taken on day 0 of AZD1222 vaccination. The CDR3 bases are TGTGCCAGCCCAACGAGGGGGAACACCGGGGAGCTGTTTTTT. Translating it yields CASPTRGNTGELFF.